The present TCR beta chain was sequenced within a study of blood T cell repertoires in COVID-19. Study as a whole: Sites in the United States, Italy and Spain provided acute and convalescent COVID-19 samples.

The CDR3 is made up of 12 amino acids. Germline lookup yields CDR1 DFQATT and CDR2 SNEGSKA (reference sequence). Trimming stripped 3 bases from V and 1 base from J, with 6 bases between. In the authors' methods: Estimates of nucleated cell counts were drawn from the amplification of reference gene primers. Using immunoSEQ multiplex PCR, the repertoire was profiled, and TCRdb retains in-frame clones only, with some absent. The V and J calls and the clone size are those of that table, but D and trimming were determined from the DNA. The data contain fewer than 85,000 clones, around 77% of them singletons.

This clonotype originated in a man aged 70-80 years with COVID-19, enrolled during active disease. The genes are TRBV20-1 and TRBJ2-5, with D possibly TRBD1 on 5 matching bases. Sequenced input: peripheral blood. The CDR3 sequence: CSASDSQETQYF. CDR3 in DNA: TGCAGTGCTAGTGACAGCCAAGAGACCCAGTACTTC.